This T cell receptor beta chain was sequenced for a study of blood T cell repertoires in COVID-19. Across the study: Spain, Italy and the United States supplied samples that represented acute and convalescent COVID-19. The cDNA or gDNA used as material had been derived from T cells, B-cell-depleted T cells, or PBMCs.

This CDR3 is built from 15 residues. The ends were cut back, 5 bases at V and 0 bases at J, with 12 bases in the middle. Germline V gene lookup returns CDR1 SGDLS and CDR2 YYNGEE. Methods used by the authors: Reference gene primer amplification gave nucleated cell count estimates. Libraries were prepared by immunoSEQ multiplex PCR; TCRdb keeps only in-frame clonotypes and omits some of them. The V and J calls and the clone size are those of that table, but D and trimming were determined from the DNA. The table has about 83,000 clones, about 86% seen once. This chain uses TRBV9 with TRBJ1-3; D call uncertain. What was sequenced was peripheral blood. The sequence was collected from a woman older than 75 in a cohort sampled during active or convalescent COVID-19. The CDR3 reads CASSLEGNSGNTIYF. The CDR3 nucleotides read TGTGCCAGCAGTTTAGAGGGAAACTCTGGAAACACCATATATTTT.